What follows are 9 T cell receptor beta chains derived from one specimen sequenced in a study of blood T cells in healthy people across ages. Through a sample-barcoded 5' primer and a J-beta primer mix, a second PCR was run for 7 to 11 cycles. TCRdb itself ran the 5' RACE reads through MiXCR, one entry per CDR3 protein. In the table there are 850,000 to 1,100,000 distinct CDR3 sequences, about two fifths of which are singletons. Sequenced: blood. The receptors shown here come from a man aged 18 to 35 in good health.

Of note for this clonotype: A read error may produce the germline difference seen at one junction end. The J gene is TRBJ1-2, the V gene TRBV29-1; 8 bases are shared with TRBD1. Germline V gene lookup returns CDR1 SQVTM and CDR2 ANQGSEA. CDR3 length: 12 residues. The CDR3 here is CTSLETGDGCTF. The CDR3 nucleotides read TGCACCTCACTAGAGACAGGGGATGGCTGCACCTTC.

This clonotype was found a few times. The rearrangement uses TRBV4-2 and TRBJ2-1, with a tentative D call TRBD1 (6 bases). The CDR3 is 14 amino acids. Per germline, CDR1 LGHNA and CDR2 YNFKEQ. The ends were cut back, 0 bases at V and 6 bases at J, with 9 bases in the middle. The CDR3 loop reads CASSQERRGNEQFF. The CDR3 DNA is TGTGCCAGCAGCCAAGAACGCAGGGGCAATGAGCAGTTCTTC.

The chain is built from TRBV7-2 and TRBJ2-5; D remains ambiguous. Looked up from germline, CDR1 is SGHTA and CDR2 is FQGNSA. V lost 5 bases and J lost 11, with 21 bases in between. This CDR3 has 14 residues. CDR3 residues: CASSPNNGPMEQYF. The DNA for the CDR3 is TGTGCCAGCAGCCCAAATAACGGGCCTATGGAGCAGTACTTC.

This clonotype was seen more than once but under ten times. The chain carries TRBV20-1 and TRBJ2-7; D possibly uses TRBD1 or TRBD2 (5 bases each). The CDR3 extends over 13 amino acids. CDR1 and CDR2 (germline): DFQATT, SNEGSKA (reference sequence). Trimming removed 3 bases from V and 0 bases from J, with 9 bases in between. The CDR3, as DNA: TGCAGTGCTAGGTGGGGGAGCTCCTACGAGCAGTACTTC. Amino acid sequence: CSARWGSSYEQYF.

The CDR3 region is CASAGQGEVGYGYTF. The CDR3, as DNA: TGTGCCAGCGCGGGACAGGGAGAGGTCGGCTATGGCTACACCTTC. This chain uses TRBV19 with TRBJ1-2; 9 bases match TRBD1. The germline V gene encodes CDR1 LNHDA and CDR2 SQIVND (reference sequence). V lost 9 bases, J lost 4 bases, and 12 bases stayed unmatched. The CDR3 covers 15 residues.

This clonotype was found once. This chain links TRBV7-9 with TRBJ1-1; 8 bases line up with TRBD1. The CDR3 consists of 17 residues. Germline CDR1 is SEHNR and CDR2 is FQNEAQ (reference sequence). Unmatched junction bases numbered 11, after V lost 5 bases and J lost 0 bases. CDR3 amino acids: CASSPGGTGLLNTEAFF. The CDR3, as DNA: TGTGCCAGCAGCCCGGGGGGGACAGGCCTCTTGAACACTGAAGCTTTCTTT.

The chain is built from TRBV7-9 and TRBJ1-1; D is ambiguous. CDR1 is SEHNR, CDR2 FQNEAQ, per germline (reference sequence). The CDR3 consists of 14 residues. Trimming took off 5 bases at V and 4 bases at J, with 14 bases between the two ends. For the CDR3, the DNA is TGTGCCAGCAGCCCCCTACGTCTGGGCACTGAAGCTTTCTTT. This codes for CASSPLRLGTEAFF.

This clonotype was found a few times. DNA for the CDR3: TGCGCCAGCAGCTCGAATTTGAACACTGAAGCTTTCTTT. It encodes CASSSNLNTEAFF. This chain uses TRBV5-1 with TRBJ1-1; no definite D call. The germline gives CDR1 SGHRS, CDR2 YFSETQ. With 3 bases removed from V and 0 bases from J, the gap between germline ends came to 6 bases. This CDR3 comprises 13 residues.

This clonotype has more than one count but fewer than ten. The chain links TRBV5-1 to TRBJ1-2, with D tentatively TRBD1 (6 bases). V lost 4 bases to trimming and J lost 7 bases, with 17 bases between them. The CDR3 sequence is 14 residues long. Germline assignment: CDR1 SGHRS and CDR2 YFSETQ. The CDR3 spells CASSIPQGTGGYTF. CDR3 nucleotide sequence: TGCGCCAGCAGCATCCCCCAGGGGACCGGTGGCTACACCTTC.